A selection of T cell receptor beta chains follows, all from one sample in a study of shared clonotypes between healthy human individuals. TCRdb's table, derived via immunoSEQ multiplex PCR, lists solely in-frame clones and lacks some. The repertoire consists of some 2,400,000 clones, with approximately 96% occurring once and the leading ten covering approximately 0.13%. Sequencing input: naive CD4+ T cells sorted from blood. The receptors shown here come from a man aged 18 to 35 in good health. Each CDR3 is given with its conserved first and last residue. Each record gives: J gene, V gene, CDR3 protein.

TRBJ1-1 | TRBV7-2 | CASSWTGNGAEAFF
TRBJ1-4 | TRBV10-3 | CAISESPSSNEKLFF
TRBJ1-2 | TRBV5-1 | CASRRQELGDGYTF
TRBJ2-5 | TRBV10-2 | CASSLGLASQETQYF
TRBJ2-1 | TRBV5-4 | CASSGSGGSSYNEQFF
TRBJ2-7 | TRBV19 | CASSVAGGREQYF
TRBJ2-1 | TRBV29-1 | CSVDEEQFF
TRBJ2-3 | TRBV15 | CATSRDARLAGENVDTQYF
TRBJ1-4 | TRBV18 | CASSPGQTNEKLFF
TRBJ2-3 | TRBV28 | CASSLRGDTQYF
TRBJ1-2 | TRBV5-4 | CASSSTGLYGYTF
TRBJ2-3 | TRBV2 | CASSESADTQYF